A single sample gave rise to the 12 T cell receptor beta chains below, sequenced in a study of cytomegalovirus exposure and HLA in healthy donors. The method was immunoSEQ multiplex PCR; TCRdb's version includes in-frame clones alone and lacks a portion of them. This sample has about 180,000 clones, with 86% found just once. Material: PBMCs. These receptor sequences come from a man aged 18 to 30 in good health and CMV-seropositive.

This chain connects TRBV25-1 to TRBJ2-3; possible D gene TRBD2, 6 bases. Trimming cost V 3 bases and J 2 bases, with 12 bases left between them. This CDR3 comprises 15 residues. Germline V lookup: CDR1 MGHDK, CDR2 SYGVNS. CDR3 DNA sequence: TGTGCCAGCAGTGAGGGACTCGACGACACAGATACGCAGTATTTT. Translated: CASSEGLDDTDTQYF.

The V call is TRBV4-2, the J call TRBJ1-2, with a possible D match to TRBD1 (5 bases). The ends were cut back, 0 bases at V and 6 bases at J, with 8 bases in the middle. This CDR3 region has 13 residues. Germline CDR1 and CDR2: LGHNA and YNFKEQ. For the CDR3, the DNA is TGTGCCAGCAGCCAAGAAGGGGTTAATGGCTACACCTTC. Translation gives CASSQEGVNGYTF.

The rearrangement uses TRBV7-8 and TRBJ2-7; D perhaps matches TRBD1 (6 bases). Per germline, CDR1 SGHVS and CDR2 FQNEAQ. This CDR3 is 14 amino acids long. Trimming removed 4 bases from V and 3 bases from J, with 13 bases in between. This chain's CDR3 is CASSSRAGVYEQYF. In DNA form, the CDR3 reads TGTGCCAGCAGCTCCCGGGCAGGGGTCTACGAGCAGTACTTC.

The chain employs TRBV27 and TRBJ1-5, with 8 bases lining up with TRBD1. The V gene end was trimmed by 6 bases and the J gene end by 5 bases; junction bases not matched to a gene: 9. Germline loops: CDR1 MNHEY, CDR2 SMNVEV (reference sequence). CDR3 size: 15 residues. The CDR3 coding sequence is TGTGCCAGCAGCCCTAGGGACAGGTCCCATCAGCCCCAGCATTTT. Translation gives CASSPRDRSHQPQHF.

This clone was recorded once. This chain uses TRBV2 with TRBJ1-5; no clear D. CDR1 is SNHLY and CDR2 is FYNNEI in the germline V gene. V lost 0 bases and J lost 4, with 4 bases in between. The CDR3 extends over 13 amino acids. The CDR3 reads CASSEAQNQPQHF. CDR3 coding DNA: TGTGCCAGCAGTGAAGCCCAGAATCAGCCCCAGCATTTT.

This chain connects TRBV2 to TRBJ2-7; 7 nucleotides line up with TRBD1. The germline V gene has CDR1 SNHLY and CDR2 FYNNEI. The CDR3 runs to 15 residues. The V and J ends lost 6 bases and 6 bases, in that order; junction bases with no gene match: 14. The CDR3 loop is CASSPQGVGTREQYF. The CDR3 coding sequence is TGTGCCAGCAGCCCCCAGGGGGTAGGCACTCGCGAGCAGTACTTC.

The rearrangement uses TRBV28 and TRBJ2-5, with TRBD2 as a possible D gene (6 bases). Germline CDR1 MDHEN, CDR2 SYDVKM. The CDR3 length is 14 residues. Trimming took off 7 bases at V and 4 bases at J, with 16 bases between the two ends. In DNA, the CDR3 is TGTGCCAGCACTCTTTACGGGGGTGCAGAGACCCAGTACTTC. This encodes CASTLYGGAETQYF.

The rearrangement uses TRBV4-1 and TRBJ1-3; D possibly corresponds to TRBD1 (5 bases). The CDR3 is made up of 18 amino acids. Between the trimmed V and J ends, which lost 1 base and 0 bases, there was a span of 16 bases. CDR1 and CDR2 from the germline V gene are MGHRA and YSYEKL. The CDR3 loop reads CASSQGVARGNSGNTIYF. The CDR3 nucleotides are TGCGCCAGCAGCCAAGGGGTCGCCCGGGGGAACTCTGGAAACACCATATATTTT.

The chain links TRBV30 to TRBJ2-7, with D tentatively TRBD1 (5 bases). Germline values: CDR1 GTSNPN, CDR2 SVGIG (reference sequence). Trimming shortened V by 3 bases and J by 6 bases, and 9 bases separated the two germline ends. The CDR3 runs to 11 residues. The CDR3 DNA follows: TGTGCCTGGAGCCCTGACAGCGAGCAGTACTTC. The encoded protein is CAWSPDSEQYF.

This chain links TRBV14 with TRBJ2-7, with 8 positions matching TRBD2. There are 15 residues in the CDR3. V was pared by 1 base and J by 2 bases, with 4 bases of the junction left unmatched. CDR1 and CDR2 (germline): SGHDN, FVKESK. CDR3: CASSQGLANTYEQYF. CDR3 DNA: TGTGCCAGCAGCCAAGGACTAGCGAACACCTACGAGCAGTACTTC.

In this sample, this clone turned up a few times. V usage is TRBV6-1 and J usage is TRBJ1-1; D remains ambiguous. Germline CDR1 reads MNHNS; CDR2 reads SASEGT. This CDR3 is built from 11 residues. The V end lost 5 bases, the J end lost 11 bases, and 12 bases lay between the germline ends. The DNA for the CDR3 is TGTGCCAGCAGTTTCCCGCAGGTGGCTTTCTTT. Its protein is CASSFPQVAFF.

This clone was found once. The V and J genes are TRBV6-4 and TRBJ2-5; no definite D call. From germline, CDR1 is MRHNA and CDR2 SNTAGT. This CDR3 is built from 13 residues. The ends were cut back, 4 bases at V and 5 bases at J, with 11 bases in the middle. CDR3 bases: TGTGCCAGCAGTGTGGGTTCCGGGGAGACCCAGTACTTC. It translates to CASSVGSGETQYF.